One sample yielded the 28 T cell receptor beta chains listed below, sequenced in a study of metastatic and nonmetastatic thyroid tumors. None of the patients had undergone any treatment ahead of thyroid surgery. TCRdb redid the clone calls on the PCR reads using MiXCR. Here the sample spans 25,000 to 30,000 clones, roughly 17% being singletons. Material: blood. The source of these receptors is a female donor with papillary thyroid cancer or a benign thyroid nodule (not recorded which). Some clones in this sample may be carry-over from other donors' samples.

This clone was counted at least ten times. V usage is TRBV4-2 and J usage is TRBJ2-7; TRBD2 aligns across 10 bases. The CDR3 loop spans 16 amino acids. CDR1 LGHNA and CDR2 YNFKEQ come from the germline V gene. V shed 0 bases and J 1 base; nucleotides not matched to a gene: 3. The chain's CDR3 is CASSQELAGYSYEQYF. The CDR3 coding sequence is TGTGCCAGCAGCCAAGAACTAGCGGGATATTCCTACGAGCAGTACTTC.

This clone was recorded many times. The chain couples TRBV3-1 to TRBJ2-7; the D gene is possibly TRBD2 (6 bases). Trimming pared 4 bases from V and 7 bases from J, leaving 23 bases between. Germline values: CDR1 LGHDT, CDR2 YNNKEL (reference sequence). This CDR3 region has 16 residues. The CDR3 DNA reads TGTGCCAGCAGCCCTAAGCTCGGGACTTCTAGGAGGGAGCAGTACTTC. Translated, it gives CASSPKLGTSRREQYF.

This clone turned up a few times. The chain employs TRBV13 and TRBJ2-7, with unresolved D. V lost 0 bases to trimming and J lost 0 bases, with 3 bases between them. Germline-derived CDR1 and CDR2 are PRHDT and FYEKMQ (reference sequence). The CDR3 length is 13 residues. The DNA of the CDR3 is TGTGCCAGCAGCTTAGGGATCTCCTACGAGCAGTACTTC. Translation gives CASSLGISYEQYF.

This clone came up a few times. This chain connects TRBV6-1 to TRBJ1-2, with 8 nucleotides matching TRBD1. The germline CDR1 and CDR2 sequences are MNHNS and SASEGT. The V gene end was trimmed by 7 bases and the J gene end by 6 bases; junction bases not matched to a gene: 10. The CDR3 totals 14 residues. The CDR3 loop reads CASMPRGTGDGYTF. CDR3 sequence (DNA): TGTGCCAGCATGCCCAGGGGGACAGGCGATGGCTACACCTTC.

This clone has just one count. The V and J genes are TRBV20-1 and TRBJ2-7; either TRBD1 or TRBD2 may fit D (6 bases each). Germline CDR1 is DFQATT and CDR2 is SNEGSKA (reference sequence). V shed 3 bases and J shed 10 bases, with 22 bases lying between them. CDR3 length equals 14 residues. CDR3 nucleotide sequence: TGCAGTGCTAGTATGGGGGGCAGTATCGACTATCAGTACTTC. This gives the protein CSASMGGSIDYQYF.

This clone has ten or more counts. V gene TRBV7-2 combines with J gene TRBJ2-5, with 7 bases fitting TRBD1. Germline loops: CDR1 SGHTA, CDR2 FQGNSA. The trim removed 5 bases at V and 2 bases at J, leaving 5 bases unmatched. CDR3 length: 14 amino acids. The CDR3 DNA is TGTGCCAGCAGCAAAGACAGGGTTCAAGAGACCCAGTACTTC. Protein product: CASSKDRVQETQYF.

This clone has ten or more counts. The CDR3 DNA reads as TGTGCCAGCAGCCTACTAGCGGGAGGGGACAATGAGCAGTTCTTC. Translated: CASSLLAGGDNEQFF. The chain has TRBV7-9 and TRBJ2-1, with 13 bases that match TRBD2. The CDR3 covers 15 residues. Germline CDR1 and CDR2: SEHNR and FQNEAQ (reference sequence). V trimming: 5 bases; J trimming: 5 bases; junction bases outside the gene matches: 3.

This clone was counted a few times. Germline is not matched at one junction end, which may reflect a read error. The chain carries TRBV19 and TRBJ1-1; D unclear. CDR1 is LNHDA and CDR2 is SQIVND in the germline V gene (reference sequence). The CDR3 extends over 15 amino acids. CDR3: CACRNPEGAISEAFF. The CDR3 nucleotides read TGTGCCTGTAGGAACCCCGAGGGAGCGATTTCTGAAGCTTTCTTT.

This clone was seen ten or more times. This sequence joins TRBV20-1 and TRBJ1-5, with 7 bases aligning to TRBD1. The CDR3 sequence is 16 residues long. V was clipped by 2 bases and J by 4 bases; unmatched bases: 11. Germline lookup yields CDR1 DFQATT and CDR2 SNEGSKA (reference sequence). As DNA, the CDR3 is TGCAGTGCTAGACCAATACAGGGGATCTCGAATCAGCCCCAGCATTTT. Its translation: CSARPIQGISNQPQHF.

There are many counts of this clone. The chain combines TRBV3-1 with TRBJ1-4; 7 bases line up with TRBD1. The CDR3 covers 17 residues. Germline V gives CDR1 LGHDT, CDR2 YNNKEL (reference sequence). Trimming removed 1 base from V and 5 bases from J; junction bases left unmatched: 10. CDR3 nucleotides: TGTGCCAGCAGCCAAGGAGCCTTCGGGACAGCAAATGAAAAACTGTTTTTT. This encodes CASSQGAFGTANEKLFF.

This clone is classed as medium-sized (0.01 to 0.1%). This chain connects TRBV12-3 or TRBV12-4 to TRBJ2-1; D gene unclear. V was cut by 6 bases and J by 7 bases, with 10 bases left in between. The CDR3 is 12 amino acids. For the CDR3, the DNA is TGTGCCAGCAGCTCCTCAATAAATGAGCAGTTCTTC. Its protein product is CASSSSINEQFF.

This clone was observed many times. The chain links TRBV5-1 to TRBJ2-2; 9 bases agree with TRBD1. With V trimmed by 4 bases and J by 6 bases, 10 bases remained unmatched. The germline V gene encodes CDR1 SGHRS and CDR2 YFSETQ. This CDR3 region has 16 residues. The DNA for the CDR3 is TGCGCCAGCAGCATCAGGGGGGACAGGGAAGCCGGGGAGCTGTTTTTT. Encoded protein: CASSIRGDREAGELFF.

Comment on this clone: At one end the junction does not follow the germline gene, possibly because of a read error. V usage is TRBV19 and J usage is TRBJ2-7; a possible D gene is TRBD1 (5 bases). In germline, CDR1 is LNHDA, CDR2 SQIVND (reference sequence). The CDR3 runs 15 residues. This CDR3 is CASIPGAVTSYEKYF. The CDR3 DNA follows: TGTGCCAGTATACCTGGGGCGGTCACCTCCTACGAGAAGTACTTC. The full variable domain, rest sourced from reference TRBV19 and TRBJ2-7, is DGGITQSPKYLFRKEGQNVTLSCEQNLNHDAMYWYRQDPGQGLRLIYYSQIVNDFQKGDIAEGYSVSREKKESFPLTVTSAQKNPTAFYLCASIPGAVTSYEKYFGPGTRLTVT.

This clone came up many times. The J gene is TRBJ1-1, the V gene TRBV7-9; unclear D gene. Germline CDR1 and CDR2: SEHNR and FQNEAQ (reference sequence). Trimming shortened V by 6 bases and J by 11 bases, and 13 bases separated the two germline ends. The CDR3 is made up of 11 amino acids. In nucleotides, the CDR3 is TGTGCCAGCAGTTCGGACCAGTCGGCTTTCTTT. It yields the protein CASSSDQSAFF.

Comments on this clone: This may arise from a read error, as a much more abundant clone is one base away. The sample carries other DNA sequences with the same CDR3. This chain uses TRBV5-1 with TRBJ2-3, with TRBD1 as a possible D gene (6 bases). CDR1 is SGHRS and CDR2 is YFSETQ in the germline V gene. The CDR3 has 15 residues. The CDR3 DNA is TGCGCCAGCAGCTTGGGGACAGCGACCACAGATACACAGTATTTT. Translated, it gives CASSLGTATTDTQYF.

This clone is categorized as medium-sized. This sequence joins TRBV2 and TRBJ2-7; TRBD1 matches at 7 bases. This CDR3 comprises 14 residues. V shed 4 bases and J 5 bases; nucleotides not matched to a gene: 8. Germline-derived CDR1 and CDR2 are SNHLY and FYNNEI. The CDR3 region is CASSGHRGTNEQYF. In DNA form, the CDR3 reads TGTGCCAGCAGTGGGCACAGGGGTACCAACGAGCAGTACTTC.

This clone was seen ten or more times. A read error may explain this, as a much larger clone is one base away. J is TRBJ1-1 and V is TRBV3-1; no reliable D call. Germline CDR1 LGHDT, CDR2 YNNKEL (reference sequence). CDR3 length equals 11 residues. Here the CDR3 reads CVSSSYWEAFF. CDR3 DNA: TGTGTCAGCAGCTCATACTGGGAAGCTTTCTTT.

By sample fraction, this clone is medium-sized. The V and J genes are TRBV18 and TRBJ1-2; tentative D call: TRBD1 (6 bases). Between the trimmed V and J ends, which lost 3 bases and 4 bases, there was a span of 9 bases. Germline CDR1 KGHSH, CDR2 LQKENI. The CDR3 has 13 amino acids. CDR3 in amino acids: CASSPDRSYGYTF. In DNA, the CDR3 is TGTGCCAGCTCACCCGACAGGAGCTATGGCTACACCTTC.

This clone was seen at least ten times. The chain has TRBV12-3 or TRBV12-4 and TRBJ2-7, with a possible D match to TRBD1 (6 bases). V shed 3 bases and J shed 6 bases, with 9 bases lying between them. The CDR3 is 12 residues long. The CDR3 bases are TGTGCCAGCAGTTTTGGACAGATCGAGCAGTACTTC. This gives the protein CASSFGQIEQYF.

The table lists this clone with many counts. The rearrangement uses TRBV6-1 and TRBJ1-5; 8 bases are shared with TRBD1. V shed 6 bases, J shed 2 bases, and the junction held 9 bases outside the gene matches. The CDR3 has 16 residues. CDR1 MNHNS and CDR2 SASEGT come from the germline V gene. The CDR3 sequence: CASRTGRGLGNQPQHF. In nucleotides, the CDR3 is TGTGCCAGCAGGACGGGCAGGGGGCTGGGCAATCAGCCCCAGCATTTT.

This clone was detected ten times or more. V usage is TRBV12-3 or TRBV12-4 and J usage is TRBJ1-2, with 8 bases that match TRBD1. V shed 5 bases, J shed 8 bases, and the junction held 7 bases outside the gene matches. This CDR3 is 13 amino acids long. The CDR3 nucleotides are TGTGCCAGCAGTAGGACAGGGCCGGGCGGCTACACCTTC. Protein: CASSRTGPGGYTF.

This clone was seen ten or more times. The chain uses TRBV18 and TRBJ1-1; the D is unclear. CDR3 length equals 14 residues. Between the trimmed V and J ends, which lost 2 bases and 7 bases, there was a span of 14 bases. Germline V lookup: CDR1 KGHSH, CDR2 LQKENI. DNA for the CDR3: TGTGCCAGCTCACCAAAGCTGGGGAATGGTGAAGCTTTCTTT. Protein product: CASSPKLGNGEAFF.

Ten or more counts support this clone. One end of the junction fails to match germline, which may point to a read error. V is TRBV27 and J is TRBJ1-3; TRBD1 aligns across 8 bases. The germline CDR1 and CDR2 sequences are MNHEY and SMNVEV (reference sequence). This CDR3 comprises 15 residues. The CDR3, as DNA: TGTGCCAGCAGTGGGACAGGCCACTCTGGAATCACCATATATTTT. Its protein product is CASSGTGHSGITIYF.

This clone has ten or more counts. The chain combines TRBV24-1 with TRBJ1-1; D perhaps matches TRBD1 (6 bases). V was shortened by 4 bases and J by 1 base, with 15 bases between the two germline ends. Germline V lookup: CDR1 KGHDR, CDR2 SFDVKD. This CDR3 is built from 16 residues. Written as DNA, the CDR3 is TGTGCCACCAGTGACTCGCGGACAGCCCCGAACACTGAAGCTTTCTTT. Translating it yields CATSDSRTAPNTEAFF.

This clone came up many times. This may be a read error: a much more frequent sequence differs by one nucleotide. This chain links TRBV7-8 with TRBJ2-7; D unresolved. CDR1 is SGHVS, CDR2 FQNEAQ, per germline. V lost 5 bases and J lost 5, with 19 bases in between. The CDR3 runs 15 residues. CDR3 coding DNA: TGTGCCAGCAGCAACGATAATAGCACGATGGACGAGCAGTACTTC. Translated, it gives CASSNDNSTMDEQYF. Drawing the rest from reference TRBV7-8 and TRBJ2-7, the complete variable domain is GAGVSQSPRYKVAKRGQDVALRCDPISGHVSLFWYQQALGQGPEFLTYFQNEAQLDKSGLPSDRFFAERPEGSVSTLKIQRTQQEDSAVYLCASSNDNSTMDEQYFGPGTRLTVT.

The DNA of the CDR3 is TGTGCCGGGGCGGAGGAGGGACTGGGCTACAATGAGCAGTTCTTC. It codes for CAGAEEGLGYNEQFF. The V call is TRBV2, the J call TRBJ2-1; D is possibly TRBD2 (6 bases). CDR1 is SNHLY and CDR2 is FYNNEI in the germline V gene. The CDR3 is made up of 15 amino acids. V lost 11 bases to trimming and J lost 3 bases, with 20 bases between them.

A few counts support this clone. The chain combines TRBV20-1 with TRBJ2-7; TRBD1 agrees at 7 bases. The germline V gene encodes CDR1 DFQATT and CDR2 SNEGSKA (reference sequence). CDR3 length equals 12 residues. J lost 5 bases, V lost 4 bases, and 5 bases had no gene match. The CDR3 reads CSAIHTGDEQYF. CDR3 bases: TGCAGTGCTATACATACAGGGGACGAGCAGTACTTC.

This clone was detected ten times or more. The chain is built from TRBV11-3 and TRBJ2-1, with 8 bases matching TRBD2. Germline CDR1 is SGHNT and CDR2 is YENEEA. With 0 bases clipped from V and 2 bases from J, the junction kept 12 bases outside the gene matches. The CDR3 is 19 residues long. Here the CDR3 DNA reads TGTGCCAGCAGCTTAGACCCCGAGGTAGCGGGAAAGCCCTACAATGAGCAGTTCTTC. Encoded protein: CASSLDPEVAGKPYNEQFF.